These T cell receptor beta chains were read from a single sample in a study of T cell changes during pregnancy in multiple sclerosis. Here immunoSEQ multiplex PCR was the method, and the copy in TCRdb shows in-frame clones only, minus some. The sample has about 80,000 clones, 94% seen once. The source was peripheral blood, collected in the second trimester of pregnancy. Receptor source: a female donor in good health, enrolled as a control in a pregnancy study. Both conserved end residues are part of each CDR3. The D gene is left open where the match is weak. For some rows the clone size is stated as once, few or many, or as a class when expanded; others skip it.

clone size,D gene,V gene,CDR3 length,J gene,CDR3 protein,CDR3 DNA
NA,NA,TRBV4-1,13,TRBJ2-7,CASSQEGLDEQYF,TGCGCCAGCAGCCAAGAGGGACTGGACGAGCAGTACTTC
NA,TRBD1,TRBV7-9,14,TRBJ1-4,CASSLRQGGEKLFF,TGTGCCAGCAGCTTACGGCAGGGGGGTGAAAAACTGTTTTTT
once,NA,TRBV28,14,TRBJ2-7,CASSLRTAYYEQYF,TGTGCCAGCAGTTTAAGGACAGCCTACTACGAGCAGTACTTC
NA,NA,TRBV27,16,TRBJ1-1,CASSIRGGTGSGEAFF,TGTGCCAGCAGCATTAGAGGGGGAACAGGGAGCGGAGAAGCTTTCTTT
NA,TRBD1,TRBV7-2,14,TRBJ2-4,CASAGQGQTQNQYF,TGTGCCAGCGCGGGACAGGGACAAACCCAGAACCAGTACTTC
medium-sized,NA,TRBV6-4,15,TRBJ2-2,CASSDSDSNTGELFF,TGTGCCAGCAGTGACTCCGACTCGAACACCGGGGAGCTGTTTTTT
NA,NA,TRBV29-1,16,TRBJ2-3,CSVEGSAGLGTDTQYF,TGCAGCGTTGAGGGTAGCGCGGGGCTTGGCACAGATACGCAGTATTTT
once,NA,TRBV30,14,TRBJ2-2,CAWNRAGRTGELFF,TGTGCCTGGAACCGGGCAGGGCGAACCGGGGAGCTGTTTTTT
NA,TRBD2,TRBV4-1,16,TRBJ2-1,CASSQGSSGRSDEQFF,TGCGCCAGCAGCCAAGGTAGTAGCGGGAGGTCGGATGAGCAGTTCTTC
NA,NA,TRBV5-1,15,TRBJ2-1,CASSLETANFNEQFF,TGCGCCAGCAGCTTGGAGACAGCCAATTTCAATGAGCAGTTCTTC
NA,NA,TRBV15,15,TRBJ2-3,CATSRDRGSTDTQYF,TGTGCCACCAGCAGAGACAGGGGTAGCACAGATACGCAGTATTTT
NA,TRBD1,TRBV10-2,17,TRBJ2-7,CASRGGTGGTFWYEQYF,TGCGCCAGCAGGGGAGGGACAGGGGGCACCTTCTGGTACGAGCAGTACTTC
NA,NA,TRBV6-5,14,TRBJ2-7,CASAGTSPSYEQYF,TGTGCCAGCGCCGGGACTTCGCCATCCTACGAGCAGTACTTC
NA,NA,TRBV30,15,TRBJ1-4,CAWSTGQPLNEKLFF,TGTGCCTGGAGTACCGGACAGCCTCTTAATGAAAAACTGTTTTTT
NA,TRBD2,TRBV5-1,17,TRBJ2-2,CASSYLAGGPVGGELFF,TGCGCCAGCAGCTACCTAGCGGGAGGGCCTGTCGGCGGGGAGCTGTTTTTT
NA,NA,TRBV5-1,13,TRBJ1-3,CASSLTGGDTIYF,TGCGCCAGCAGCTTAACGGGGGGGGACACCATATATTTT
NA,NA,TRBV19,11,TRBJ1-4,CASSEAEKLFF,TGTGCCAGTAGTGAAGCAGAAAAACTGTTTTTT
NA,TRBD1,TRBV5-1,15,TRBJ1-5,CASSPAGTGGQPQHF,TGCGCCAGCAGCCCGGCCGGGACAGGAGGACAGCCCCAGCATTTT
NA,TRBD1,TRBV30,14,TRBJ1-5,CAWSPGQGNQPQHF,TGTGCCTGGAGTCCCGGACAGGGGAATCAGCCCCAGCATTTT
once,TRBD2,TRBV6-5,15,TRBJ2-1,CASTYRLAGGNEQFF,TGTGCCAGCACCTACCGGCTAGCGGGAGGGAATGAGCAGTTCTTC
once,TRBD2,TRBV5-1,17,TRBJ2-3,CASHRPESGRDTDTQYF,TGCGCCAGCCACCGGCCAGAGAGCGGGAGAGACACAGATACGCAGTATTTT
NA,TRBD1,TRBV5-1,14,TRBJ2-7,CASSFSGTALEQYF,TGCGCCAGCAGCTTTTCCGGGACAGCCCTCGAGCAGTACTTC
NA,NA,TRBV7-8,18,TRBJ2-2,CASSHGFGTPVKAGELFF,TGTGCCAGCAGCCACGGTTTTGGGACTCCTGTGAAGGCCGGGGAGCTGTTTTTT
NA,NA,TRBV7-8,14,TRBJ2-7,CASSPDGGPYEQYF,TGTGCCAGCAGCCCGGATGGAGGCCCCTACGAGCAGTACTTC
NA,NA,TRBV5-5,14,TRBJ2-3,CASSFEGRGDTQYF,TGTGCCAGCAGCTTCGAGGGTCGGGGAGATACGCAGTATTTT
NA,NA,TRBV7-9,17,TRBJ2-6,CASSLDLQPSGANVLTF,TGTGCCAGCAGCTTAGATTTACAGCCTTCTGGGGCCAACGTCCTGACTTTC
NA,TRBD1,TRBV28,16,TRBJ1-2,CASSLEYRGRIGGYTF,TGTGCCAGCAGTTTAGAGTACAGGGGACGTATTGGGGGCTACACCTTC
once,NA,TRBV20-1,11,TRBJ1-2,CSATAMEGYTF,TGCAGTGCTACGGCGATGGAGGGCTACACCTTC
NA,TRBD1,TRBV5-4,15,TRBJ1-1,CASSHSGTGGTEAFF,TGTGCCAGCAGCCACTCAGGGACAGGGGGCACTGAAGCTTTCTTT
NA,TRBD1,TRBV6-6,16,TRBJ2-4,CASSFPRGQGGNIQYF,TGTGCCAGCAGTTTTCCGAGGGGACAGGGCGGGAACATTCAGTACTTC
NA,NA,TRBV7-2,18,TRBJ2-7,CASSLGRDRGLYPYEQYF,TGTGCCAGCAGCTTAGGAAGAGACAGGGGACTATACCCCTACGAGCAGTACTTC
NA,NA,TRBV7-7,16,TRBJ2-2,CASRDTGHQDTGELFF,TGTGCTAGCAGGGATACAGGGCATCAGGACACCGGGGAGCTGTTTTTT
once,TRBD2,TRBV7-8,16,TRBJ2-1,CASSLASGRGYNEQFF,TGTGCCAGCAGCTTAGCGAGCGGGAGGGGTTACAATGAGCAGTTCTTC
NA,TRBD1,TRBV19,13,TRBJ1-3,CATGQDNGNTIYF,TGTGCCACCGGACAGGATAATGGAAACACCATATATTTT
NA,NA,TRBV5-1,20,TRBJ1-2,CASSLRRRRGSRGSGIAYTF,TGCGCCAGCAGCTTAAGACGCCGCAGGGGAAGTCGAGGATCGGGGATAGCCTACACCTTC
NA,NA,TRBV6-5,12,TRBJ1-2,CASSFSGVGYTF,TGTGCCAGCAGTTTCTCAGGGGTTGGCTACACCTTC
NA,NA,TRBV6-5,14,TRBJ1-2,CASRPVQLDYGYTF,TGTGCCAGCAGACCCGTACAGCTGGACTATGGCTACACCTTC
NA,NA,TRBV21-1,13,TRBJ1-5,CASSKALPLPQHF,TGTGCCAGCAGCAAAGCGCTACCCTTGCCCCAGCATTTT
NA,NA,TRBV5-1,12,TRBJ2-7,CASSLSGYEQYF,TGCGCCAGCAGCTTGAGCGGGTACGAGCAGTACTTC
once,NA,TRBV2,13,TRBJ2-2,CASSEAGGGELFF,TGTGCCAGCAGTGAAGCCGGGGGCGGGGAGCTGTTTTTT
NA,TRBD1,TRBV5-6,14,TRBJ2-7,CASSLGTGLHEQYF,TGTGCCAGCAGCTTAGGGACAGGGCTCCACGAGCAGTACTTC
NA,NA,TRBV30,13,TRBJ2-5,CAWSVPGSETQYF,TGTGCCTGGAGTGTACCCGGGAGTGAGACCCAGTACTTC
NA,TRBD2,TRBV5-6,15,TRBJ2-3,CASITSGRTPDTQYF,TGTGCCAGCATTACTAGCGGGAGGACCCCAGATACGCAGTATTTT
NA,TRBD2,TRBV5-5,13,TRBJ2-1,CASSLGLAGLEFF,TGTGCCAGCAGCTTGGGACTAGCGGGCCTCGAGTTCTTC
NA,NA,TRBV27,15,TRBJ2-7,CASSPSPSFNYEQYF,TGTGCCAGCAGTCCCTCCCCCAGTTTTAACTACGAGCAGTACTTC
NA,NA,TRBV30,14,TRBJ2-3,CAWSNGQPTDTQYF,TGTGCCTGGAGTAATGGACAGCCCACAGATACGCAGTATTTT
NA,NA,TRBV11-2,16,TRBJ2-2,CASSLEGGKNTGELFF,TGTGCCAGCAGCTTAGAAGGCGGGAAGAACACCGGGGAGCTGTTTTTT
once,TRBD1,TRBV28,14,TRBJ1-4,CASTLDRGNEKLFF,TGTGCCAGCACCTTGGACAGGGGAAATGAAAAACTGTTTTTT